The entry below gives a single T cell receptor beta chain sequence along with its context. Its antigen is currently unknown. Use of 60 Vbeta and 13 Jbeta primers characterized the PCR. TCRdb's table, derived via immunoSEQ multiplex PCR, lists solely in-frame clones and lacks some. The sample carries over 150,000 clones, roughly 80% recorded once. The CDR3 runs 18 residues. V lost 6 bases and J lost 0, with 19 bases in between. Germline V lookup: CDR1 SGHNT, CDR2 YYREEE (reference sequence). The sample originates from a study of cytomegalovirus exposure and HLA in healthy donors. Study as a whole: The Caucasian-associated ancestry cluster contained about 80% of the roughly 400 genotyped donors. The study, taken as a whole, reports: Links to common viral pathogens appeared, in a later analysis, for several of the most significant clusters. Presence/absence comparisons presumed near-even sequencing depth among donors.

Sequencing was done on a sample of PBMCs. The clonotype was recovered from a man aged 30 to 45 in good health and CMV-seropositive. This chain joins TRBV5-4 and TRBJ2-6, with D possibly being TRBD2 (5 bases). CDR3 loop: CASIERRGFVSGANVLTF. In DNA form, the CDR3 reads TGTGCCAGCATCGAGCGTCGGGGATTCGTCTCTGGGGCCAACGTCCTGACTTTC. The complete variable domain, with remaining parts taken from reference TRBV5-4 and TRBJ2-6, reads ETGVTQSPTHLIKTRGQQVTLRCSSQSGHNTVSWYQQALGQGPQFIFQYYREEENGRGNFPPRFSGLQFPNYSSELNVNALELDDSALYLCASIERRGFVSGANVLTFGAGSRLTVL.